This TCR beta chain was sequenced during a study of blood T cell repertoires in COVID-19 (dated by TCRdb to the early 2020s). General notes on the study: The collaborator samples originated in the United States, Italy and Spain and spanned the acute and convalescent phases of COVID-19. A freely available public database, intended as a resource for researchers studying the immune response to SARS-CoV-2, is where the repertoires were released. Nearly every sample came with metadata listing a de-identified subject ID, COVID-19 status, age in years and sex. Where available, HLA class I and class II types were obtained from metadata supplied by the sample provider rather than from assay-based typing. The samples were drawn from the first 160 participants of the ongoing ImmuneRACE study and from about 1,200 subjects provided by 6 global collaborators. The dataset comprised deeply sampled blood TCRbeta repertoires from subjects exposed to, actively infected with, or recovered from COVID-19. The prospective study material was composed of cDNA or gDNA derived from T cells, B-cell-depleted T cells, or PBMCs. The paper's findings and limits, for the study overall: The quantity of clinical and demographic metadata differed by source and by participant and was supplied without curation.

TCRbeta CDR3 regions were amplified from genomic DNA by means of the immunoSEQ Assay, a bias-controlled multiplex PCR. The authors processed their data as follows. The number of nucleated cells in each sample was estimated from the amplification of reference gene primers within the assay. To quantify the absolute abundance of each unique TCRbeta CDR3 rearrangement, sequence reads were collapsed and filtered. For each sample, productive Simpson clonality was calculated as the square root of Simpson's diversity index across productive rearrangements. This is the immuneACCESS table as TCRdb keeps it, with only in-frame sequences that have V and J called. A part of the clones is gone; compared with another copy, unresolved V genes explain less than half, and the rest is unexplained. The V and J calls and clone size are taken from that table; D and trimming were inferred from the DNA. The sample records more than 300,000 clones, around 91% of which are singletons. About 3.5% of the sample comes from the top ten.

Regarding this clone: Its antigen is currently not known. Base qualities were left out, and no much larger clone turns up one base away.

A second Seattle source provided samples from volunteer blood donors who had recovered from COVID-19. The collaborating institutions used their own protocols to collect whole blood in K2EDTA tubes. For TCRbeta analysis, collaborators shipped samples in one of three forms: frozen whole blood, isolated PBMCs, or DNA extracted from either of those sample types. The CDR3 has 13 amino acids, counting the end cysteine and phenylalanine. Kept here is only the CDR3 DNA, which spans 39 bases and is read in frame from base 1. The germline V gene encodes CDR1 LGHNA and CDR2 YSLEER. At the junction V is shortened by 1 base and J by 7 bases, with 8 bases in between.

The V and J segments used are TRBV4-3 and TRBJ2-1, and perhaps TRBD2 as D gene, on 5 matching bases. This sequence was found in a young woman who had recovered from COVID-19. Sequenced: peripheral blood. In nucleotides, the sequence is TGCGCCAGCAGCCAAGGTCCGGGAAATGAGCAGTTCTTC. It is translated as CASSQGPGNEQFF.